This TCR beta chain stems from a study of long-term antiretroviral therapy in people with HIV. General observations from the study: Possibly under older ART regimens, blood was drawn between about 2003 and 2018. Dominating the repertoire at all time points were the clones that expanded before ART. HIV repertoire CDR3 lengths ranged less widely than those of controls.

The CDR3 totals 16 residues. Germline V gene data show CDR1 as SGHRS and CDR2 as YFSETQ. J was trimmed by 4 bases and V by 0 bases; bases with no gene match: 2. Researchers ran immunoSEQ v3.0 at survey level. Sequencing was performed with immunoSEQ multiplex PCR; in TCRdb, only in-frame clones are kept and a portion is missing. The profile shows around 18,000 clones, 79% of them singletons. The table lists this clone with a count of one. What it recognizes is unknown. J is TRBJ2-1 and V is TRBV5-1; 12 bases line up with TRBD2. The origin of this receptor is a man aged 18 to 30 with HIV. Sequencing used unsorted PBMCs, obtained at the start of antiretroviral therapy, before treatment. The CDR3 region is CASSLGLAGGYNEQFF. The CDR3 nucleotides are TGCGCCAGCAGCTTGGGGCTAGCGGGAGGGTACAATGAGCAGTTCTTC.